This record covers a single T cell receptor (beta chain). The data derive from a study of blood T cell repertoires in COVID-19. Study details: Donors in the United States, Italy and Spain gave samples during acute or convalescent COVID-19.

Participant-reported clinical history was the basis for cohort assignment. Per germline, CDR1 LGHNA and CDR2 YNFKEQ. Trimming took 4 bases from V and 2 from J; bases not matched to a gene: 4. This CDR3 has 14 amino acids. Authors' data handling: Reference gene primers were amplified, and this amplification served to estimate nucleated cell counts. The repertoire was sequenced with immunoSEQ multiplex PCR; TCRdb's copy has only in-frame clones and lacks some. The V and J calls and clone size are taken from that table; D and trimming were inferred from the DNA. The sample has approximately 350,000 clones; roughly nine tenths are singletons.

The chain couples TRBV4-2 to TRBJ2-7; 8 nucleotides line up with TRBD1. This receptor was identified in a woman between 25 and 40 years old who had recovered from COVID-19. The sample consisted of PBMCs or T cells enriched from blood (not recorded which). The CDR3 is CASSLRDRTYEQYF. CDR3 sequence (DNA): TGTGCCAGCAGCCTAAGGGACAGGACCTACGAGCAGTACTTC.